This TCR beta chain appears in the sequencing data of a study of shared clonotypes between healthy human individuals. Study-wide points: Rarefaction gave evidence that sorted-subset sequencing remained incomplete despite large depth. Among non-shared clonotypes, generation probabilities were lower than among those shared by all four donors.

Naive CD8 cells, CD45RO-negative and positively selected for CCR7, excluded terminally differentiated effector memory CD45RA+ cells. This clone has a handful of counts. Antigen specificity is unknown. Germline V gene sequence: CDR1 LNHDA, CDR2 SQIVND (reference sequence). The CDR3 sequence is 16 residues long. Deletions cut 1 base from V and 2 bases from J, with 12 bases between. TCRdb keeps only in-frame clones here, not all; method: immunoSEQ multiplex PCR. The data hold approximately 650,000 clones, with about 95% observed a single time. The rearrangement uses TRBV19 and TRBJ1-5, with D perhaps TRBD1 (6 bases). The sample consisted of naive CD8+ T cells sorted from blood. The TCR sequence derives from a woman in her 30s in good health. The CDR3, as DNA: TGTGCCAGTAGTATAGGGCTGACAGGTGGCAATCAGCCCCAGCATTTT. Protein: CASSIGLTGGNQPQHF.